These 28 T cell receptor beta chains originate from one sample sequenced in a study of T cell changes during pregnancy in multiple sclerosis. Profiled with immunoSEQ multiplex PCR; TCRdb holds only in-frame clones, not every one. The sample includes approximately 48,000 clones, 91% of them seen just once. The material was CD8+ T cells from peripheral blood mononuclear cells, obtained after pregnancy. These receptors were collected from a female donor with multiple sclerosis, enrolled in a pregnancy study.

The rearrangement joins TRBV4-3 to TRBJ1-2; 8 nucleotides line up with TRBD1. V was clipped by 4 bases and J by 7 bases; unmatched bases: 5. CDR3 length: 13 residues. Per the germline V gene, CDR1 is LGHNA and CDR2 is YSLEER. As DNA, the CDR3 is TGCGCCAGCAGCCCCGACAGGGGCGGTGGCTACACCTTC. This sequence encodes CASSPDRGGGYTF.

V gene TRBV9 combines with J gene TRBJ2-5, with 7 bases identical to TRBD1. Trimming removed 4 bases from V and 0 bases from J; junction bases left unmatched: 9. The CDR3 has 16 residues. Per germline, CDR1 SGDLS and CDR2 YYNGEE. The CDR3 reads CASSLRQGMYQETQYF. CDR3 nucleotides: TGTGCCAGCAGCCTCCGACAGGGAATGTACCAAGAGACCCAGTACTTC.

This clone was recorded a few times. V is TRBV7-9 and J is TRBJ1-3, with 9 bases lining up with TRBD1. The V gene end was trimmed by 6 bases and the J gene end by 0 bases; junction bases not matched to a gene: 3. CDR1 is SEHNR and CDR2 is FQNEAQ in the germline V gene (reference sequence). This CDR3 contains 15 residues. CDR3 region: CASSRDRASGNTIYF. The DNA for the CDR3 is TGTGCCAGCAGTCGGGACAGGGCCTCTGGAAACACCATATATTTT.

V usage is TRBV5-1 and J usage is TRBJ2-7; TRBD2 matches 11 bases. Germline V CDR1 and CDR2: SGHRS, YFSETQ. This CDR3 region has 15 residues. The junction had 3 bases not matched to a gene; V was cut back by 2 bases and J by 2 bases. CDR3 bases: TGCGCCAGCAGCTTCATTAGCGGGAGGGCCTACGAGCAGTACTTC. The encoded protein is CASSFISGRAYEQYF. Supplemented by reference TRBV5-1 and TRBJ2-7, the full variable domain reads KAGVTQTPRYLIKTRGQQVTLSCSPISGHRSVSWYQQTPGQGLQFLFEYFSETQRNKGNFPGRFSGRQFSNSRSEMNVSTLELGDSALYLCASSFISGRAYEQYFGPGTRLTVT.

The chain uses TRBV30 and TRBJ1-2, with D unresolved. The CDR3 is 13 amino acids. The V end lost 2 bases, the J end lost 1 base, and 8 bases lay between the germline ends. Germline CDR1 GTSNPN, CDR2 SVGIG (reference sequence). The CDR3 sequence is CAWSQVNNYGYTF. CDR3 DNA: TGTGCCTGGAGTCAGGTGAATAACTATGGCTACACCTTC.

The chain recombines TRBV30 with TRBJ1-4; D is perhaps TRBD1 (5 bases). V lost 8 bases and J lost 9, with 22 bases in between. Looked up from germline, CDR1 is GTSNPN and CDR2 is SVGIG (reference sequence). The CDR3 has 14 amino acids. CDR3 in DNA: TGTGCCGGGCAGCGGGGGGGGTTAAGGAAAAAACTGTTTTTT. Its protein is CAGQRGGLRKKLFF.

The chain is built from TRBV29-1 and TRBJ1-2; possibly TRBD1 for D (5 bases). The CDR3 consists of 14 residues. Germline assignment: CDR1 SQVTM and CDR2 ANQGSEA. The V end was cut by 7 bases, the J end by 4 bases, with 19 bases between. This chain's CDR3 is CSARDPGQVYGYTF. The CDR3 DNA reads as TGCAGCGCCAGAGACCCCGGACAAGTCTATGGCTACACCTTC.

The chain uses TRBV2 and TRBJ2-3, with D possibly being TRBD1 (5 bases). The germline V gene encodes CDR1 SNHLY and CDR2 FYNNEI. Trimming shortened V by 4 bases and J by 0 bases, and 8 bases separated the two germline ends. The CDR3 covers 14 residues. The CDR3 sequence: CASSATVSTDTQYF. The CDR3 nucleotides are TGTGCCAGCAGTGCGACAGTTAGCACAGATACGCAGTATTTT. Complete variable domain (other parts from reference TRBV2 and TRBJ2-3): EPEVTQTPSHQVTQMGQEVILRCVPISNHLYFYWYRQILGQKVEFLVSFYNNEISEKSEIFDDQFSVERPDGSNFTLKIRSTKLEDSAMYFCASSATVSTDTQYFGPGTRLTVL.

The rearrangement uses TRBV9 and TRBJ2-2; D perhaps matches TRBD1 (5 bases). Germline V gene data show CDR1 as SGDLS and CDR2 as YYNGEE. V gave up 4 bases and J gave up 0 bases, with 16 bases separating them. This CDR3 comprises 17 residues. The CDR3: CASSSSGANPNTGELFF. CDR3 bases: TGTGCCAGCAGCTCCAGTGGGGCTAATCCGAACACCGGGGAGCTGTTTTTT.

The chain combines TRBV6-4 with TRBJ2-2, with D perhaps TRBD2 (6 bases). The CDR3 is 14 residues long. The germline V and J ends were trimmed by 5 bases and 5 bases, with 12 bases remaining between them. Per germline, CDR1 MRHNA and CDR2 SNTAGT. The CDR3 sequence: CASSRGSETGELFF. In nucleotides, the CDR3 is TGTGCCAGCAGTCGGGGGTCGGAGACCGGGGAGCTGTTTTTT.

V gene TRBV7-2 combines with J gene TRBJ1-3; unclear D gene. The CDR3 spans 12 residues. Trimming shortened V by 5 bases and J by 4 bases, and 6 bases separated the two germline ends. The germline V gene encodes CDR1 SGHTA and CDR2 FQGNSA. CDR3 in amino acids: CASSLGGNTIYF. CDR3 sequence (DNA): TGTGCCAGCAGCCTCGGGGGAAACACCATATATTTT.

This rearrangement joins TRBV30 to TRBJ2-7, with D tentatively TRBD2 (5 bases). CDR1 is GTSNPN and CDR2 is SVGIG in the germline V gene (reference sequence). There are 17 residues in the CDR3. V gave up 3 bases and J gave up 1 base, with 22 bases separating them. DNA of the CDR3: TGTGCCTGGAGCGAACCCCTCCGGGGTGCTGGTTCCTACGAGCAGTACTTC. Its translation: CAWSEPLRGAGSYEQYF.

The chain carries TRBV25-1 and TRBJ2-7; 9 bases are a match to TRBD2. The CDR3 has 18 residues. The ends lost 0 bases at V and 1 base at J; junction bases unmatched: 10. Germline lookup yields CDR1 MGHDK and CDR2 SYGVNS. For the CDR3, the DNA is TGTGCCAGCAGTGAATATATTTCTGTCAGCGGGAGGTCCTACGAGCAGTACTTC. This encodes CASSEYISVSGRSYEQYF.

The rearrangement uses TRBV19 and TRBJ2-7; 7 bases fit TRBD2. Germline V gene sequence: CDR1 LNHDA, CDR2 SQIVND (reference sequence). J was trimmed by 3 bases and V by 4 bases; bases with no gene match: 9. The CDR3 loop spans 15 amino acids. CDR3 DNA sequence: TGTGCCAGTAGTACATCAGCGGGATACTTCTACGAGCAGTACTTC. It is translated as CASSTSAGYFYEQYF.

This chain joins TRBV5-4 and TRBJ2-1; possibly TRBD2 for D (6 bases). The germline gives CDR1 SGHNT, CDR2 YYREEE (reference sequence). The CDR3 extends over 15 amino acids. V lost 5 bases, J lost 8 bases, and 20 bases lay in between. The CDR3 coding sequence is TGTGCCAGCAGTTGGAGGGGAGGCTCGCGATATGAGCAGTTCTTC. Amino acid sequence: CASSWRGGSRYEQFF.

V is TRBV6-5 and J is TRBJ1-2, with D possibly matching TRBD1 (5 bases). Germline CDR1 and CDR2: MNHEY and SVGAGI. Trimming took off 0 bases at V and 6 bases at J, with 8 bases between the two ends. The CDR3 has 13 amino acids. The CDR3 bases are TGTGCCAGCAGTTACTCGGGAGGGGATGGCTACACCTTC. This translates into CASSYSGGDGYTF.

The genes are TRBV19 and TRBJ1-2, with D perhaps matching TRBD1 (6 bases). V was clipped by 6 bases and J by 6 bases, with 20 bases between them. CDR1 and CDR2 (germline): LNHDA, SQIVND (reference sequence). The CDR3 covers 15 residues. The CDR3 is CASSIPNTGNHGYTF. Written as DNA, the CDR3 is TGTGCCAGTAGCATCCCCAACACAGGGAACCATGGCTACACCTTC.

V is TRBV5-5 and J is TRBJ1-5; D might be TRBD1 (6 bases). V was pared by 0 bases and J by 7 bases, with 17 bases between. CDR3 length: 16 amino acids. Germline V CDR1 and CDR2: SGHKS, YYEKEE (reference sequence). CDR3 in amino acids: CASSLDLGGGDQPQHF. As DNA, the CDR3 is TGTGCCAGCAGCTTGGACCTCGGGGGGGGCGACCAGCCCCAGCATTTT.

This rearrangement joins TRBV27 to TRBJ1-6; D is undetermined. This CDR3 has 14 amino acids. V lost 11 bases to trimming and J lost 6 bases, with 17 bases between them. Germline values: CDR1 MNHEY, CDR2 SMNVEV (reference sequence). The DNA of the CDR3 is TGTGCCGCACGATCGGCCGGCGGTAATTCACCCCTCCACTTT. Translated, it gives CAARSAGGNSPLHF.

CDR3 sequence: CASSPGTALAHEQYF. Here the CDR3 DNA reads TGTGCCAGCAGCCCGGGGACAGCCCTAGCCCACGAGCAGTACTTC. The chain uses TRBV7-7 and TRBJ2-7, with 7 bases identical to TRBD1. The CDR3 extends over 15 amino acids. V was clipped by 5 bases and J by 5 bases; unmatched bases: 12. The V gene's germline CDR1 is SSHAT and CDR2 FNYEAQ (reference sequence).

The gene calls are TRBV7-7 and TRBJ1-1, with 9 bases lining up with TRBD1. V lost 5 bases, J lost 0 bases, and 13 bases stayed unmatched. The CDR3 has 18 residues. CDR1 is SSHAT and CDR2 is FNYEAQ in the germline V gene (reference sequence). The CDR3 loop reads CASSPHRDRVKMNTEAFF. CDR3 bases: TGTGCCAGCAGCCCGCACCGGGACAGGGTGAAAATGAACACTGAAGCTTTCTTT.

In its sample, this clone was seen once. V usage is TRBV27 and J usage is TRBJ2-7; D perhaps matches TRBD1 (6 bases). From germline, CDR1 is MNHEY and CDR2 SMNVEV (reference sequence). Trimming stripped 3 bases from V and 0 bases from J, with 12 bases between. The CDR3 is made up of 15 amino acids. DNA of the CDR3: TGTGCCAGCAGTTTTAATTTGGACAGCTCCTACGAGCAGTACTTC. It encodes CASSFNLDSSYEQYF.

The chain joins TRBV5-1 to TRBJ1-2; D gene uncertain. This CDR3 is built from 14 residues. The germline V gene encodes CDR1 SGHRS and CDR2 YFSETQ. V was pared by 4 bases and J by 2 bases, with 12 bases between. The CDR3 loop is CASSPTVGNYGYTF. The CDR3, as DNA: TGCGCCAGCAGCCCAACTGTCGGGAACTATGGCTACACCTTC. Full variable domain (rest looked up from reference TRBV5-1 and TRBJ1-2): KAGVTQTPRYLIKTRGQQVTLSCSPISGHRSVSWYQQTPGQGLQFLFEYFSETQRNKGNFPGRFSGRQFSNSRSEMNVSTLELGDSALYLCASSPTVGNYGYTFGSGTRLTVV.

The chain uses TRBV18 and TRBJ2-7, with 8 bases identical to TRBD1. There are 15 residues in the CDR3. Germline lookup yields CDR1 KGHSH and CDR2 LQKENI. J was trimmed by 1 base and V by 3 bases; bases with no gene match: 5. CDR3 region: CASSPRQGPSYEQYF. The CDR3 DNA sequence: TGTGCCAGCTCACCCAGACAGGGGCCTTCCTACGAGCAGTACTTC.

V gene TRBV12-5 combines with J gene TRBJ2-7, with D uncertain. The CDR3 is 13 residues long. V lost 4 bases to trimming and J lost 0 bases, with 7 bases between them. Germline V lookup: CDR1 LGHNT, CDR2 FRNRAP. CDR3 DNA sequence: TGTGCTAGTGGTTCGACTGACTCCTACGAGCAGTACTTC. Its protein product is CASGSTDSYEQYF.

CDR3 amino acids: CASSLDGDRLREKLFF. In DNA form, the CDR3 reads TGTGCCAGCAGCTTGGATGGGGACAGACTACGTGAAAAACTGTTTTTT. The chain recombines TRBV5-6 with TRBJ1-4; 7 nucleotides match TRBD1. This CDR3 has 16 amino acids. Germline V gene data show CDR1 as SGHDT and CDR2 as YYEEEE. V lost 0 bases to trimming and J lost 7 bases; unmatched junction nucleotides: 9.

This chain links TRBV14 with TRBJ1-2, with no clear D. The V end lost 0 bases, the J end lost 4 bases, and 9 bases lay between the germline ends. The CDR3 sequence is 14 residues long. The germline V gene has CDR1 SGHDN and CDR2 FVKESK. CDR3 loop: CASSQEAGSYGYTF. As DNA, the CDR3 is TGTGCCAGCAGCCAAGAGGCAGGATCCTATGGCTACACCTTC.

V gene TRBV7-2 combines with J gene TRBJ1-1; 8 nucleotides agree with TRBD1. Unmatched junction bases numbered 4, after V lost 3 bases and J lost 7 bases. The CDR3 runs 13 residues. The germline CDR1 and CDR2 sequences are SGHTA and FQGNSA. CDR3 loop: CASSLDRALEAFF. CDR3 DNA sequence: TGTGCCAGCAGCTTGGACAGGGCCCTTGAAGCTTTCTTT.